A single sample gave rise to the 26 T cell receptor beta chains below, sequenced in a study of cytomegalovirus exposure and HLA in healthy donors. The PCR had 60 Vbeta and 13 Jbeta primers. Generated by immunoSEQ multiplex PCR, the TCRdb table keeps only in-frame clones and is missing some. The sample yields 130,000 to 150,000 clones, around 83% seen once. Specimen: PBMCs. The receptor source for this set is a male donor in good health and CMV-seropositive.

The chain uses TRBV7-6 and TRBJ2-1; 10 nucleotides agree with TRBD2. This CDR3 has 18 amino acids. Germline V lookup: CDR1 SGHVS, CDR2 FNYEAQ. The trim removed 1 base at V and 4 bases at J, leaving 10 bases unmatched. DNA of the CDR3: TGTGCCAGCAGCTTAGATGGGGCTAGCGGGAGAGGTTACAATGAGCAGTTCTTC. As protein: CASSLDGASGRGYNEQFF.

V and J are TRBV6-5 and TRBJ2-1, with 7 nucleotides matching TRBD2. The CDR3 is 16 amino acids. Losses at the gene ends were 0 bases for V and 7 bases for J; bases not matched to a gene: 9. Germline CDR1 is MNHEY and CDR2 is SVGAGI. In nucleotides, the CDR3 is TGTGCCAGCAGTTACTCGAGTAGGGCTAGCGGTAATGAGCAGTTCTTC. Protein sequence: CASSYSSRASGNEQFF.

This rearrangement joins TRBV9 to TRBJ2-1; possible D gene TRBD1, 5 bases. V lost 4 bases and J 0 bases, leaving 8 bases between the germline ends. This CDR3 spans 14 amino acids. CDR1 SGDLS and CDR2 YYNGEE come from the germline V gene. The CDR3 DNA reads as TGTGCCAGCAGCCGGCAGGGCTCCTACAATGAGCAGTTCTTC. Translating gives CASSRQGSYNEQFF.

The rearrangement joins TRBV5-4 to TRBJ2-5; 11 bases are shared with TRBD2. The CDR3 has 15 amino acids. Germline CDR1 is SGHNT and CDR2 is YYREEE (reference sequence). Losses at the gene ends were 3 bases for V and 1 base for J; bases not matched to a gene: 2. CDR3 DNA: TGTGCCAGCAGCTGGGGGACTAGCGGCCAAGAGACCCAGTACTTC. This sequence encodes CASSWGTSGQETQYF.

CDR3 nucleotides: TGTGCCAGCTCACTTAGCGGGCCCACAGATACGCAGTATTTT. This gives the protein CASSLSGPTDTQYF. The J gene is TRBJ2-3, the V gene TRBV18; 7 bases fit TRBD2. This CDR3 comprises 14 residues. V shed 4 bases, J shed 2 bases, and the junction held 3 bases outside the gene matches. Germline V lookup: CDR1 KGHSH, CDR2 LQKENI. Combining the CDR3 with reference TRBV18 and TRBJ2-3 gives the whole variable domain NAGVMQNPRHLVRRRGQEARLRCSPMKGHSHVYWYRQLPEEGLKFMVYLQKENIIDESGMPKERFSAEFPKEGPSILRIQQVVRGDSAAYFCASSLSGPTDTQYFGPGTRLTVL.

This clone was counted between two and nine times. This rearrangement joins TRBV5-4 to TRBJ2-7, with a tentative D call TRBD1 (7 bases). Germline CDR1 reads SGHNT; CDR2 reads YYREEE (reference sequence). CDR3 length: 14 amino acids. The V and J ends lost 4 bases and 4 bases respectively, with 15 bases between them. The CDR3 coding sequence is TGTGCCAGCAGCCCCGGCAGGGGGGCGTACGAGCAGTACTTC. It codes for CASSPGRGAYEQYF.

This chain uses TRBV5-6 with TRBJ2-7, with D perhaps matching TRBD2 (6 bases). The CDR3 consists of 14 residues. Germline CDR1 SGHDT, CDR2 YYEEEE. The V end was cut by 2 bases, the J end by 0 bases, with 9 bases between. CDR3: CASSFGGVSYEQYF. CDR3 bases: TGTGCCAGCAGCTTCGGGGGTGTCTCCTACGAGCAGTACTTC. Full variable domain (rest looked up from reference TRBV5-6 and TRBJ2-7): DAGVTQSPTHLIKTRGQQVTLRCSPKSGHDTVSWYQQALGQGPQFIFQYYEEEERQRGNFPDRFSGHQFPNYSSELNVNALLLGDSALYLCASSFGGVSYEQYFGPGTRLTVT.

As DNA, the CDR3 is TGTGCCAGCAGTCCTAGGGACAGGGGTGGCTACACCTTC. It translates to CASSPRDRGGYTF. The V gene is TRBV6-5, the J gene TRBJ1-2, with 10 nucleotides matching TRBD1. The CDR3 has 13 amino acids. CDR1 MNHEY and CDR2 SVGAGI come from the germline V gene. Unmatched junction bases numbered 4, after V lost 5 bases and J lost 7 bases.

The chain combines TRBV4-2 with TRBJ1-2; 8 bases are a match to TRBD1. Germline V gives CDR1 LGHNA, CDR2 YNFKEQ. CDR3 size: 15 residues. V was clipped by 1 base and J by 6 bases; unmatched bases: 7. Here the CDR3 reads CASSQATGGLNGYTF. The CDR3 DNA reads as TGTGCCAGCAGCCAAGCAACAGGGGGATTGAATGGCTACACCTTC.

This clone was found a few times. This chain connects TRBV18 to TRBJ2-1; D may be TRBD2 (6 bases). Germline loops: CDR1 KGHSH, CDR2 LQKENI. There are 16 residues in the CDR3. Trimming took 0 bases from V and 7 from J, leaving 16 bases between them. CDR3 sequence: CASSPPSVGGENEQFF. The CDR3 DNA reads TGTGCCAGCTCACCACCGTCGGTGGGAGGAGAGAATGAGCAGTTCTTC.

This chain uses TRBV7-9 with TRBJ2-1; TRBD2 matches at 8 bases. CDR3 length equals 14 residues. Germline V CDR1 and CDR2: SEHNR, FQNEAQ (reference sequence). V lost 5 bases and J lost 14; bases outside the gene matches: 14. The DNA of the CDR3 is TGTGCCAGCAGCCCAGGAACTAGCGGTAACAAGGAGTTCTTC. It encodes CASSPGTSGNKEFF.

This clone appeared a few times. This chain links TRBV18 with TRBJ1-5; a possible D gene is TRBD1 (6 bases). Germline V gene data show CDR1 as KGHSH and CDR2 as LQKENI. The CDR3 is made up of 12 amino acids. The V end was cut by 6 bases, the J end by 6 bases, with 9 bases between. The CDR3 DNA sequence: TGTGCCAGCTCCGACAGGCGTCAGCCCCAGCATTTT. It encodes CASSDRRQPQHF.

The chain's CDR3 is CSVERGGDEQYF. The CDR3, as DNA: TGCAGCGTTGAGCGCGGGGGCGACGAGCAGTACTTC. V usage is TRBV29-1 and J usage is TRBJ2-7, with D maybe TRBD2 (7 bases). Germline V gene sequence: CDR1 SQVTM, CDR2 ANQGSEA. There are 12 residues in the CDR3. Trimming took 3 bases from V and 5 from J, leaving 11 bases between them.

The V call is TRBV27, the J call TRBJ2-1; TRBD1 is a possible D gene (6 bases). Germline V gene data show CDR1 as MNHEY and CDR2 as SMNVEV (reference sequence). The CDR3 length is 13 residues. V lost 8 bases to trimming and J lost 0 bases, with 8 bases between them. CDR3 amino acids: CASGQSSYNEQFF. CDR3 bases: TGTGCCAGCGGACAGAGCTCCTACAATGAGCAGTTCTTC.

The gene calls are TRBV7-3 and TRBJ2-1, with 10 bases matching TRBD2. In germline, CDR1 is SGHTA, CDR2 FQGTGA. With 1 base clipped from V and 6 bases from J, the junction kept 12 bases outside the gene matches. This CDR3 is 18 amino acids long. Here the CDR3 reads CASSLIMASGSMGNEQFF. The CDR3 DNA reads TGTGCCAGCAGCTTAATAATGGCTAGCGGGAGCATGGGCAATGAGCAGTTCTTC.

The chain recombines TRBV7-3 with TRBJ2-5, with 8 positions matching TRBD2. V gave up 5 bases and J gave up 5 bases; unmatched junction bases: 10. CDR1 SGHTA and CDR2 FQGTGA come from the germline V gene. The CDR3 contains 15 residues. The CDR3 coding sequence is TGTGCCAGCAGCCCCTCGGGGGGGGCCGTGGAGACCCAGTACTTC. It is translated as CASSPSGGAVETQYF.

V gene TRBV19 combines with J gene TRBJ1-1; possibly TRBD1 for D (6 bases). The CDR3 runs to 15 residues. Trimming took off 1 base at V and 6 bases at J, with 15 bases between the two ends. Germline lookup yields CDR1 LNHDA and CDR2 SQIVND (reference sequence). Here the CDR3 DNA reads TGTGCCAGTAGTATAGGCTCCAGGGGTGCCCCTGAAGCTTTCTTT. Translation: CASSIGSRGAPEAFF.

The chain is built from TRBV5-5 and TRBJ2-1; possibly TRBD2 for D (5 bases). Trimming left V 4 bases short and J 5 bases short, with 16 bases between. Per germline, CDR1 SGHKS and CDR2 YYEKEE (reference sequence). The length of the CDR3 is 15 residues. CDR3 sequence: CASSPLPGIDNEQFF. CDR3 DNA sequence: TGTGCCAGCAGCCCGCTTCCCGGGATCGACAATGAGCAGTTCTTC.

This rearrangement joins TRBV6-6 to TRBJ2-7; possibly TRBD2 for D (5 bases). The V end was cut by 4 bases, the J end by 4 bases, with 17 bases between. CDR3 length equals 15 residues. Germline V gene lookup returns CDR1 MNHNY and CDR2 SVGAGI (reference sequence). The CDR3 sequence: CASSSGIPIGYEQYF. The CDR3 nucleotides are TGTGCCAGCAGTTCCGGGATCCCGATAGGGTACGAGCAGTACTTC.

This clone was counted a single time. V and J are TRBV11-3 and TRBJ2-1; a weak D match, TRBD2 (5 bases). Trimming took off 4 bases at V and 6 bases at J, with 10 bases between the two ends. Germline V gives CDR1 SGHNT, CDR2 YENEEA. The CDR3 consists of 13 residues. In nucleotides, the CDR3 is TGTGCCAGCAGCTCACTAGAGGGCAATGAGCAGTTCTTC. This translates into CASSSLEGNEQFF.

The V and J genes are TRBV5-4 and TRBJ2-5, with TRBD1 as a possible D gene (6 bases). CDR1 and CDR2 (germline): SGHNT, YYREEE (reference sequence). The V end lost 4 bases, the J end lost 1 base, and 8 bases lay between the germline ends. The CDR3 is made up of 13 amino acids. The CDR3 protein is CASSRDTQETQYF. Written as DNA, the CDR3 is TGTGCCAGCAGCCGGGACACCCAAGAGACCCAGTACTTC.

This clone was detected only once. CDR3 in DNA: TGTGCCAGCAGTTACTCGGCAGGGGTCTACACCGGGGAGCTGTTTTTT. Translating gives CASSYSAGVYTGELFF. J is TRBJ2-2 and V is TRBV6-5; D is perhaps TRBD1 (6 bases). V was pared by 0 bases and J by 3 bases, with 11 bases between. Germline CDR1 and CDR2: MNHEY and SVGAGI. The CDR3 is 16 amino acids.

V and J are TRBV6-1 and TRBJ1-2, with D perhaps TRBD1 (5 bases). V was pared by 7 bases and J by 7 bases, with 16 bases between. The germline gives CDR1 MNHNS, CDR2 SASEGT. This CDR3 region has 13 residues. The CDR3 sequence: CASTTGGGSGYTF. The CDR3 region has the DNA TGTGCCAGCACCACGGGGGGTGGGAGTGGCTACACCTTC.

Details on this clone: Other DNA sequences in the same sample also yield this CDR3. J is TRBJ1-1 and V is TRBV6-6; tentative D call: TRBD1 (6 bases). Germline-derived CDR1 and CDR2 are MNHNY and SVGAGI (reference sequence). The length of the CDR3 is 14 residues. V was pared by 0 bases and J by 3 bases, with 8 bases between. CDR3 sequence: CASSYSQGDTEAFF. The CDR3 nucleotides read TGTGCCAGCAGTTACTCACAGGGTGACACTGAAGCTTTCTTT.

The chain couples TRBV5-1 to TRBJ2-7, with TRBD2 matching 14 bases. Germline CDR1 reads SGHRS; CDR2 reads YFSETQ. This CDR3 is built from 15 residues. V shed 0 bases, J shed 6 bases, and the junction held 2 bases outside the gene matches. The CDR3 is CASSLGLAGGSEQYF. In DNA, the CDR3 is TGCGCCAGCAGCTTGGGACTAGCGGGAGGGAGCGAGCAGTACTTC.

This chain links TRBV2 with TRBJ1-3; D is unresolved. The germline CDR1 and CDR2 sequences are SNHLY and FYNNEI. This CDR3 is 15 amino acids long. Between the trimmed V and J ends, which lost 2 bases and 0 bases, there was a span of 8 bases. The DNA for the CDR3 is TGTGCCAGCAGTGAATCACCGGGCTCTGGAAACACCATATATTTT. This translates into CASSESPGSGNTIYF.